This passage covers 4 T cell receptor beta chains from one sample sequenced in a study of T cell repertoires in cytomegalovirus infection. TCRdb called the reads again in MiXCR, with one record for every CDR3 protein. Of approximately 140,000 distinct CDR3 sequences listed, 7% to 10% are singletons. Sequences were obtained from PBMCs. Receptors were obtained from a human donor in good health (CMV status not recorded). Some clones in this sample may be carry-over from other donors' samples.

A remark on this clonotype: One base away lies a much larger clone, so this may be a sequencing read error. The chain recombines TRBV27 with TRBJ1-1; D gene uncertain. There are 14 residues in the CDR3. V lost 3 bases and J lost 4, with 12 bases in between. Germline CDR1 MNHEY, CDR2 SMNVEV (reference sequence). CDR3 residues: CASSFSGMVTEAFF. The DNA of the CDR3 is TGTGCCAGCAGTTTCTCGGGAATGGTCACTGAAGCTTTCTTT.

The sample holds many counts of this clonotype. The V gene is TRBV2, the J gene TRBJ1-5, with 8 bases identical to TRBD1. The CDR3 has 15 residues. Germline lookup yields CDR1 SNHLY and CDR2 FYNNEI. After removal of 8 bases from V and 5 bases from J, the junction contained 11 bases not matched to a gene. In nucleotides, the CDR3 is TGTGCCAGCCGGGCCAGGACAGGGTCCCATCAGCCCCAGCATTTT. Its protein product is CASRARTGSHQPQHF.

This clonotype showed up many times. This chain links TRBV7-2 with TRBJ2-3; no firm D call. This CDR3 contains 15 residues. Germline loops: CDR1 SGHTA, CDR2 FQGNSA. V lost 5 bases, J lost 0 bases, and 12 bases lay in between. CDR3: CASSVRGYSTDTQYF. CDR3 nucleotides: TGTGCCAGCAGCGTACGAGGATATAGCACAGATACGCAGTATTTT.

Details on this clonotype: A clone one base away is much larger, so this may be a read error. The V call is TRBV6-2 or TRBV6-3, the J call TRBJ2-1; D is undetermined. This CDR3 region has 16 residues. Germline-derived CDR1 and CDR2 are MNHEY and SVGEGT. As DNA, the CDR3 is TGTGCCAGCAGTCACCCCCAGGCTATCTCCTACAATGAGCCGTTCTTC. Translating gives CASSHPQAISYNEPFF.